The 20 T cell receptor beta chains below were found in one sample sequenced in a study of blood T cell repertoires in COVID-19. The repertoire was sequenced with immunoSEQ multiplex PCR; TCRdb's copy has only in-frame clones and lacks some. The sample shows 150,000 to 200,000 clones, roughly 80% of them seen only once. The sequenced material came from peripheral blood. The receptor source for this set is a man between 60 and 75 years old with acute or convalescent COVID-19.

This chain joins TRBV5-6 and TRBJ2-7; 8 bases align to TRBD1. Unmatched junction bases numbered 3, after V lost 2 bases and J lost 5 bases. Germline values: CDR1 SGHDT, CDR2 YYEEEE. This CDR3 is built from 13 residues. In nucleotides, the CDR3 is TGTGCCAGCAGCTTTATACAGGGGGACGAGCAGTACTTC. Protein sequence: CASSFIQGDEQYF.

This clone was picked up many times. This rearrangement joins TRBV11-2 to TRBJ1-1; D remains ambiguous. The CDR3 covers 12 residues. Between the trimmed V and J ends, which lost 5 bases and 0 bases, there was a span of 4 bases. Germline V gene sequence: CDR1 SGHAT, CDR2 FQNNGV. This chain's CDR3 is CASSTMNTEAFF. CDR3 DNA sequence: TGTGCCAGCAGCACTATGAACACTGAAGCTTTCTTT.

J is TRBJ2-2 and V is TRBV19; 9 bases match TRBD1. This CDR3 region has 15 residues. The V and J ends lost 5 bases and 8 bases, in that order; junction bases with no gene match: 9. CDR1 is LNHDA and CDR2 is SQIVND in the germline V gene (reference sequence). The CDR3 here is CASSSGQGLIGELFF. The CDR3 DNA sequence: TGTGCCAGTAGTTCGGGACAGGGCTTGATAGGGGAGCTGTTTTTT.

The V call is TRBV29-1, the J call TRBJ2-3, with D perhaps matching TRBD2 (6 bases). This CDR3 contains 14 residues. V was clipped by 4 bases and J by 2 bases, with 13 bases between them. Germline CDR1 SQVTM, CDR2 ANQGSEA. As DNA, the CDR3 is TGCAGCGTTGGGCGGAGGGGTAACACAGATACGCAGTATTTT. Translated: CSVGRRGNTDTQYF.

The rearrangement uses TRBV2 and TRBJ1-5; 7 bases agree with TRBD1. V dropped 7 bases and J dropped 7; count of bases not matched to a gene: 10. The CDR3 covers 14 residues. The germline V gene encodes CDR1 SNHLY and CDR2 FYNNEI. The CDR3 DNA follows: TGTGCCAGCAATGACAGGGAAATTCGACAGCCCCAGCATTTT. Its protein product is CASNDREIRQPQHF.

The chain joins TRBV6-5 to TRBJ1-2, with D hard to call. Germline V gene lookup returns CDR1 MNHEY and CDR2 SVGAGI. The V end was cut by 0 bases, the J end by 8 bases, with 10 bases between. The CDR3 totals 13 residues. The CDR3 bases are TGTGCCAGCAGTTACTCTCGAGAGATGGGCTACACCTTC. This translates into CASSYSREMGYTF.

The chain combines TRBV11-2 with TRBJ2-7, with D perhaps TRBD2 (5 bases). CDR1 SGHAT and CDR2 FQNNGV come from the germline V gene. V lost 0 bases, J lost 1 base, and 10 bases lay in between. CDR3 size: 15 residues. The CDR3 DNA follows: TGTGCCAGCAGCTTAGATCCCGGGAAGTCCTACGAGCAGTACTTC. This codes for CASSLDPGKSYEQYF.

This chain joins TRBV5-1 and TRBJ1-1, with 12 bases matching TRBD1. V shed 8 bases and J 1 base; nucleotides not matched to a gene: 9. Per the germline V gene, CDR1 is SGHRS and CDR2 is YFSETQ. This CDR3 contains 16 residues. CDR3 sequence (DNA): TGCGCCAGTGCCGGGACAGGGGGCGATGGGAACACTGAAGCTTTCTTT. Translation: CASAGTGGDGNTEAFF.

This chain links TRBV25-1 with TRBJ1-6; 8 bases agree with TRBD1. V lost 4 bases and J lost 4; bases outside the gene matches: 3. This CDR3 comprises 15 residues. Per germline, CDR1 MGHDK and CDR2 SYGVNS. Here the CDR3 reads CASSAQGAYNSPLHF. The CDR3, as DNA: TGTGCCAGCAGTGCCCAGGGGGCTTATAATTCACCCCTCCACTTT.

Remarks on this clone: This sample also contains other DNA sequences that code for the same CDR3. DNA of the CDR3: TGTGCCAGCAGCTTAAACAGGGGTGGCACTGAAGCTTTCTTT. Residues: CASSLNRGGTEAFF. This chain joins TRBV7-2 and TRBJ1-1, with 7 bases identical to TRBD1. With 2 bases clipped from V and 4 bases from J, the junction kept 4 bases outside the gene matches. The CDR3 has 14 residues. Germline V CDR1 and CDR2: SGHTA, FQGNSA.

The genes are TRBV6-6 and TRBJ1-4; 11 bases map to TRBD1. The germline gives CDR1 MNHNY, CDR2 SVGAGI (reference sequence). The CDR3 has 15 residues. V shed 6 bases and J 6 bases; nucleotides not matched to a gene: 6. The DNA of the CDR3 is TGTGCCAGCAGACCCGGACAGGGGGCGCATGAAAAACTGTTTTTT. Protein sequence: CASRPGQGAHEKLFF.

Comments on this clone: Within the sample, other DNA sequences also encode this same CDR3. This chain connects TRBV27 to TRBJ1-5, with TRBD1 matching 8 bases. Germline V CDR1 and CDR2: MNHEY, SMNVEV (reference sequence). The CDR3 consists of 13 residues. The trim removed 6 bases at V and 7 bases at J, leaving 5 bases unmatched. For the CDR3, the DNA is TGTGCCAGCAGCCTCAGGGGGCTCCAGCCCCAGCATTTT. Protein: CASSLRGLQPQHF.

The rearrangement links TRBV5-1 to TRBJ2-5; D perhaps matches TRBD1 (6 bases). The germline V gene encodes CDR1 SGHRS and CDR2 YFSETQ. V was clipped by 0 bases and J by 4 bases, with 13 bases between them. This CDR3 region has 15 residues. This CDR3 reads CASSLADSIRETQYF. CDR3 DNA: TGCGCCAGCAGCTTGGCGGACAGTATTCGAGAGACCCAGTACTTC.

V is TRBV10-3 and J is TRBJ2-1; D possibly corresponds to TRBD1 (5 bases). CDR3 length: 16 residues. Per germline, CDR1 ENHRY and CDR2 SYGVKD. V was cut by 3 bases and J by 10 bases, with 22 bases left in between. For the CDR3, the DNA is TGTGCCATCAGTGACGGTATCCCAGGGCCGGAGTTGGAGCAGTTCTTC. Its protein is CAISDGIPGPELEQFF.

The chain recombines TRBV30 with TRBJ1-2, with 10 bases matching TRBD1. The ends lost 2 bases at V and 6 bases at J; junction bases unmatched: 6. Per the germline V gene, CDR1 is GTSNPN and CDR2 is SVGIG (reference sequence). The CDR3 has 14 residues. CDR3 DNA sequence: TGTGCCTGGAGTCCGGGACAGGGGAGGGATGGCTACACCTTC. This encodes CAWSPGQGRDGYTF.

The genes are TRBV4-3 and TRBJ2-2, with D possibly TRBD1 on 5 matching bases. Germline V gene data show CDR1 as LGHNA and CDR2 as YSLEER. This CDR3 contains 17 residues. With 2 bases removed from V and 0 bases from J, the gap between germline ends came to 13 bases. The CDR3 bases are TGCGCCAGCAGCCAACGTCGGACACCCTCGAACACCGGGGAGCTGTTTTTT. It specifies CASSQRRTPSNTGELFF.

V gene TRBV18 combines with J gene TRBJ1-2; D perhaps matches TRBD1 (6 bases). CDR1 and CDR2 (germline): KGHSH, LQKENI. CDR3 length: 13 residues. The V end was cut by 4 bases, the J end by 4 bases, with 10 bases between. The CDR3, as DNA: TGTGCCAGCTCACTACAGGGAAGCTATGGCTACACCTTC. It specifies CASSLQGSYGYTF.

This clone was seen a few times. The chain has TRBV18 and TRBJ2-1; 10 bases align to TRBD1. CDR3 length: 16 amino acids. V lost 3 bases and J lost 5; bases outside the gene matches: 7. Germline lookup yields CDR1 KGHSH and CDR2 LQKENI. In nucleotides, the CDR3 is TGTGCCAGCTCACCGCCGACAGGGGGCTTCAACAATGAGCAGTTCTTC. This sequence encodes CASSPPTGGFNNEQFF.

This clone is a singleton in its sample. This chain connects TRBV11-3 to TRBJ2-3, with 7 nucleotides matching TRBD1. The CDR3 extends over 15 amino acids. From germline, CDR1 is SGHNT and CDR2 YENEEA. The ends lost 5 bases at V and 4 bases at J; junction bases unmatched: 9. The CDR3 DNA reads TGTGCCAGCAGCCCCAGGGGGAATAGACCAGATACGCAGTATTTT. Amino acids: CASSPRGNRPDTQYF.

V and J are TRBV29-1 and TRBJ1-1; 9 bases are a match to TRBD1. The CDR3 spans 12 residues. The V gene's germline CDR1 is SQVTM and CDR2 ANQGSEA. Losses at the gene ends were 6 bases for V and 3 bases for J; bases not matched to a gene: 2. The CDR3 reads CSVDRGDTEAFF. CDR3 nucleotide sequence: TGCAGCGTGGACAGGGGAGACACTGAAGCTTTCTTT.